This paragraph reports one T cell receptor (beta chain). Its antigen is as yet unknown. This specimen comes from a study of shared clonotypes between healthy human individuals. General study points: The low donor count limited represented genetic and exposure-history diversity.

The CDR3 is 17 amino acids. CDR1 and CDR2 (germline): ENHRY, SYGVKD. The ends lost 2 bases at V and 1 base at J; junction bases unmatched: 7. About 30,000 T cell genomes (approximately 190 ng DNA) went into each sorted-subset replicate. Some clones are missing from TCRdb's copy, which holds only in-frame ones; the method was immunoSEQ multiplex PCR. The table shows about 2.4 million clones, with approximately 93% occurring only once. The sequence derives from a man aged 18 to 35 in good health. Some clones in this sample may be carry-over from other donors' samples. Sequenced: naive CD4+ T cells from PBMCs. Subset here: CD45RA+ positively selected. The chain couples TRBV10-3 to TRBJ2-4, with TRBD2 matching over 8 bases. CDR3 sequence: CAISETPSGGAKNIQYF. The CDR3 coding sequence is TGTGCCATCAGTGAGACTCCCTCGGGGGGGGCCAAAAACATTCAGTACTTC.